The clone carrying this T cell receptor beta chain was detected ten times or more. Its antigen is unknown. MiXCR, run by TCRdb on the RT-PCR reads, gives a single entry per CDR3 protein. The sample contains around 760,000 distinct CDR3 sequences, approximately 13% of which appear only once. The CDR3 covers 15 residues. V dropped 3 bases and J dropped 3 bases, with 14 bases sitting between them. Looked up from germline, CDR1 is SEHNR and CDR2 is FQNEAQ (reference sequence). These data originate in a study of response to subunit inactivated influenza vaccine. Overall study results and limits: Researchers suggested that each seasonal influenza vaccination recruits few new T cells.

The receptor's source is a man aged 50 to 60 who received an inactivated influenza vaccine. The input for sequencing was PBMCs from blood, taken approximately 15 days before vaccination. The chain is built from TRBV7-9 and TRBJ1-1; a weak D match, TRBD1 (5 bases). The CDR3 spells CASSFFVGGYTEAFF. The CDR3 coding sequence is TGTGCCAGCAGCTTCTTCGTGGGGGGTTACACTGAAGCTTTCTTT.